This record covers a single T cell receptor beta chain. TCR beta sequences were obtained from blood CD8+ and CD4+ T cells. Stable or active relapsing-remitting multiple sclerosis, untreated and meeting revised McDonald criteria, defined the controls. FACS was used to enrich TEMRA cells, whereas the CD8+ and CD4+ T cells were obtained by negative isolation. The RNA, about 0.45 to 1 ug, was put through reverse transcription using random hexamers. A multiplex approach, immunoSEQ multiplex PCR, amplified TCR beta CDR3 across 54 Vbeta and 13 Jbeta. TCRdb independently ran MiXCR on the immunoSEQ multiplex PCR reads; one entry per CDR3 protein. The top ten hold under 0.15% of the sample, which has about 440,000 distinct CDR3 sequences, more than 80% seen once. From germline, CDR1 is SGHRS and CDR2 YFSETQ. Trimming cost V 4 bases and J 5 bases, with 18 bases left between them. The CDR3 is 15 residues long.

The record originates from a study of CD8 T cells in Susac syndrome. The V and J genes are TRBV5-1 and TRBJ1-1; D might be TRBD1 (5 bases). Sequencing was done on a sample of CD8+ T cells from PBMCs. The source of this sequence is a human donor with multiple sclerosis. For the CDR3, the DNA is TGCGCCAGCAGCCACGAAAAGACAGCTTATACTGAAGCTTTCTTT. Protein: CASSHEKTAYTEAFF.